The 9 T cell receptor beta chains in this list originate from one sample, sequenced in a study of T cell responses to AZD1222 COVID-19 vaccine. Here immunoSEQ multiplex PCR was the method, and the copy in TCRdb shows in-frame clones only, minus some. This sample carries approximately 60,000 clones, roughly 80% of them seen once, and the ten largest clones take over 11%. The sample in question was peripheral blood, obtained on day 0 of AZD1222 vaccination. The source of these receptors is an adult in good health.

The chain couples TRBV2 to TRBJ2-7; D is unresolved. Germline lookup yields CDR1 SNHLY and CDR2 FYNNEI. This CDR3 contains 14 residues. Trimming took off 3 bases at V and 4 bases at J, with 13 bases between the two ends. In DNA, the CDR3 is TGTGCCAGCAGTGAGAATCCCTACCCTTACGAGCAGTACTTC. As protein: CASSENPYPYEQYF.

The DNA of the CDR3 is TGTGCCATCAGTGCACGGGACACTACAGGCGAGCAGTACTTC. Encoded protein: CAISARDTTGEQYF. The chain couples TRBV10-3 to TRBJ2-7; D is perhaps TRBD1 (6 bases). The germline V and J ends were trimmed by 4 bases and 6 bases, with 16 bases remaining between them. Germline loops: CDR1 ENHRY, CDR2 SYGVKD. The CDR3 is 14 amino acids.

This clone showed up just once. The V gene is TRBV21-1, the J gene TRBJ2-1; the table's D call of TRBD1 was not tested on the DNA. TRBV21-1 is a pseudogene locus. This CDR3 has 14 amino acids. CDR3 nucleotide sequence: TGTGCCAGCAGCAAAGGGGACAGGGATGGTGAGCAGTTCTTC. This gives the protein CASSKGDRDGEQFF.

The chain recombines TRBV11-2 with TRBJ1-4, with unresolved D. The CDR3 is made up of 11 amino acids. The V gene lost 3 bases and the J gene lost 4 bases, with 0 bases spanning the gap. Germline V gene data show CDR1 as SGHAT and CDR2 as FQNNGV. This chain's CDR3 is CASSFNEKLFF. For the CDR3, the DNA is TGTGCCAGCAGCTTTAATGAAAAACTGTTTTTT.

V usage is TRBV11-3 and J usage is TRBJ2-5; D gene ambiguous. CDR3 size: 12 residues. The germline CDR1 and CDR2 sequences are SGHNT and YENEEA. V was clipped by 0 bases and J by 5 bases, with 4 bases between them. This CDR3 reads CASSLEGETQYF. DNA for the CDR3: TGTGCCAGCAGCTTAGAAGGGGAGACCCAGTACTTC.

The chain links TRBV27 to TRBJ1-6; D remains unclear. The V gene's germline CDR1 is MNHEY and CDR2 SMNVEV (reference sequence). The CDR3 extends over 17 amino acids. V shed 0 bases and J shed 3 bases, with 12 bases lying between them. CDR3: CASSLSSTMDYNSPLHF. DNA of the CDR3: TGTGCCAGCAGTTTATCATCGACAATGGACTATAATTCACCCCTCCACTTT.

The sample holds a few counts of this clone. V and J are TRBV5-1 and TRBJ2-7, with 11 bases matching TRBD1. Germline V lookup: CDR1 SGHRS, CDR2 YFSETQ. J was trimmed by 4 bases and V by 4 bases; bases with no gene match: 10. The CDR3 is 16 residues long. The CDR3 reads CASSLSTRDRGYEQYF. As DNA, the CDR3 is TGCGCCAGCAGCCTCTCCACCCGGGACAGGGGGTACGAGCAGTACTTC.

This chain links TRBV6-2 or TRBV6-3 with TRBJ1-6; the D is unclear. The CDR3 sequence is 16 residues long. V was shortened by 3 bases and J by 7 bases, with 16 bases between the two germline ends. Per the germline V gene, CDR1 is MNHEY and CDR2 is SVGEGT. CDR3 sequence (DNA): TGTGCCAGCAGTTATGACCATGGGAACGGCAATTCACCCCTCCACTTT. This gives the protein CASSYDHGNGNSPLHF.

V and J are TRBV19 and TRBJ2-5; D is possibly TRBD1 (6 bases). Trimming pared 3 bases from V and 5 bases from J, leaving 19 bases between. Germline V gene lookup returns CDR1 LNHDA and CDR2 SQIVND (reference sequence). The CDR3 is made up of 16 amino acids. This CDR3 reads CASSMGTVTQGETQYF. The CDR3 DNA reads TGTGCCAGTAGTATGGGTACTGTGACCCAGGGGGAGACCCAGTACTTC.